The clone carrying this TCR beta chain was detected only once. Per the original data handling: The authors estimated nucleated cell counts from reference gene primer amplification. Profiling relied on immunoSEQ multiplex PCR, and the TCRdb table lists in-frame clones only, not all of them. That table is the source of V, J and clone size, and D and trimming were worked out from the DNA. The table has about 120,000 clones, approximately 80% seen once. The CDR3 is 16 amino acids. Looked up from germline, CDR1 is LNHDA and CDR2 is SQIVND (reference sequence). V was pared by 5 bases and J by 0 bases, with 14 bases between. The data were obtained in a study of blood T cell repertoires in COVID-19. Study information: Collection of acute and convalescent COVID-19 samples took place in the United States, Italy and Spain. Sample material is recorded as cDNA or gDNA derived from T cells, B-cell-depleted T cells, or PBMCs.

The receptor was isolated from a human donor in a cohort sampled during active COVID-19. The sample taken for sequencing was peripheral blood. V usage is TRBV19 and J usage is TRBJ1-3; D perhaps matches TRBD1 (5 bases). The CDR3 loop is CASSAQGEPSGNTIYF. CDR3 coding DNA: TGTGCCAGTAGTGCTCAAGGGGAACCCTCTGGAAACACCATATATTTT.